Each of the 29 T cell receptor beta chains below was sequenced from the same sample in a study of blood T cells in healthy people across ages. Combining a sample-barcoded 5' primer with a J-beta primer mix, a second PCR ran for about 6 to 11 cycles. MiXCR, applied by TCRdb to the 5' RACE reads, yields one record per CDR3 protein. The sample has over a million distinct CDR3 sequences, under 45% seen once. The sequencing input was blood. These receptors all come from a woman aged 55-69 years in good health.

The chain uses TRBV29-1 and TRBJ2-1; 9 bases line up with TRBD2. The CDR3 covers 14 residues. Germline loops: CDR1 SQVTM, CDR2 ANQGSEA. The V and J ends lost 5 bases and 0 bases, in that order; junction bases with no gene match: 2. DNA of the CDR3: TGCAGCGTTCGAGCGGGGGGCTCCTACAATGAGCAGTTCTTC. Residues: CSVRAGGSYNEQFF.

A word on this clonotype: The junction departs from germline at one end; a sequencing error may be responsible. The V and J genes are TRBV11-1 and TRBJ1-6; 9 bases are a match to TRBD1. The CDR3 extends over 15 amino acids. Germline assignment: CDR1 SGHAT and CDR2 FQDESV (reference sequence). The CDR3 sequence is CVSSSDRGNNSPLHF. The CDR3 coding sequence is TGTGTCAGCAGCTCCGACAGGGGGAATAATTCACCCCTCCACTTT. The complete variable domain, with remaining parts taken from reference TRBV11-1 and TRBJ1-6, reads EAEVAQSPRYKITEKSQAVAFWCDPISGHATLYWYRQILGQGPELLVQFQDESVVDDSQLPKDRFSAERLKGVDSTLKIQPAELGDSAMYLCVSSSDRGNNSPLHFGNGTRLTVT.

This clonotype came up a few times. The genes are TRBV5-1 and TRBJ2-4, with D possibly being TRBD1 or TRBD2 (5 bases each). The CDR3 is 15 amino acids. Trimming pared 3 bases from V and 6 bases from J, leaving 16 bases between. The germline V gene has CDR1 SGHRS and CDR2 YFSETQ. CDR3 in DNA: TGCGCCAGCAGCTCCGGGTCCAGGGAGACAAACATTCAGTACTTC. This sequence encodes CASSSGSRETNIQYF.

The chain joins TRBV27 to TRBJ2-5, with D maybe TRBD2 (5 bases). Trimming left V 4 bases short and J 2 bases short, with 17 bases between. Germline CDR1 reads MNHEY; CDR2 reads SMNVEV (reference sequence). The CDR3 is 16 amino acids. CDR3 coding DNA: TGTGCCAGCAGTTCGTTAGCCCCCTCGGGACAAGAGACCCAGTACTTC. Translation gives CASSSLAPSGQETQYF.

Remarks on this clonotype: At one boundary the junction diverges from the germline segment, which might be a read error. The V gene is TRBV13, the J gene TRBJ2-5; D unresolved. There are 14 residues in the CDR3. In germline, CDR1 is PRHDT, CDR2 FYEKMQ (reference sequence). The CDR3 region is CASSVGLGPMEQYF. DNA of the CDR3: TGTGCCAGCAGCGTAGGATTAGGGCCTATGGAGCAGTACTTC.

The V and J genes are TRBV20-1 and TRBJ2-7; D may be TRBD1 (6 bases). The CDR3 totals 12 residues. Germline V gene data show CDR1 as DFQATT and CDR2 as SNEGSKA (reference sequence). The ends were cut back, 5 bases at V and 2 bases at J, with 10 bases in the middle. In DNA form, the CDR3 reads TGCAGTGCTGCGGACAGCACCTACGAGCAGTACTTC. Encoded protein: CSAADSTYEQYF.

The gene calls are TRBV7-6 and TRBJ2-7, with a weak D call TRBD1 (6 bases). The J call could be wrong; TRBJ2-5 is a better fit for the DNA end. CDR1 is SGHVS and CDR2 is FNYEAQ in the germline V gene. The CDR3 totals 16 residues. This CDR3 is CASSLEPNTGFETQYF. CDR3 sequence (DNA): TGTGCCAGCAGCTTAGAACCTAACACAGGGTTTGAGACCCAGTACTTC.

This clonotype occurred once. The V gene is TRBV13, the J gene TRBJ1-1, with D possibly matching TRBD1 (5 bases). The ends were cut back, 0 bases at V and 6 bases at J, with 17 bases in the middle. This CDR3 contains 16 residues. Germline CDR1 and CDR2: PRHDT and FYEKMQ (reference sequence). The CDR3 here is CASSLGRVGAVAEAFF. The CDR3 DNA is TGTGCCAGCAGCTTAGGCCGGGTAGGGGCCGTGGCTGAAGCTTTCTTT.

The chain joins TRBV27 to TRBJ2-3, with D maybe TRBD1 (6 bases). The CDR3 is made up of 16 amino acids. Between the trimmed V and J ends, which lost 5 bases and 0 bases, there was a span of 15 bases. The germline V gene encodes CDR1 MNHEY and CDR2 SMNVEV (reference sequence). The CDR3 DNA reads TGTGCCAGCAGTCAAAACAGGGCCCCTAGCACAGATACGCAGTATTTT. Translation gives CASSQNRAPSTDTQYF.

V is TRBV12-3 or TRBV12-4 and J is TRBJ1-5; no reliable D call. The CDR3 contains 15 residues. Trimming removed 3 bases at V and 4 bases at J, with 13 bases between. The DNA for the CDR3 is TGTGCCAGCAGTTTTGATGGTCAGGAGAATCAGCCCCAGCATTTT. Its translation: CASSFDGQENQPQHF.

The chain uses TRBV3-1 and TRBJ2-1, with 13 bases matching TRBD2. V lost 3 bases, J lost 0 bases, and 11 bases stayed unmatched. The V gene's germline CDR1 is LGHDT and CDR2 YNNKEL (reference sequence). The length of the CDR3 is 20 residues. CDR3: CASSHQDGTSGTHSYNEQFF. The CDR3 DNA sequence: TGTGCCAGCAGCCACCAAGACGGGACTAGCGGGACTCACTCCTACAATGAGCAGTTCTTC.

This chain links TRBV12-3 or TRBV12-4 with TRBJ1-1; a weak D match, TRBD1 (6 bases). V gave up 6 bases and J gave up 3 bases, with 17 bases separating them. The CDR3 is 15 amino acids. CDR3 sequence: CASRNGGRVDTEAFF. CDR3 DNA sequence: TGTGCCAGCAGAAATGGGGGCAGGGTGGACACTGAAGCTTTCTTT.

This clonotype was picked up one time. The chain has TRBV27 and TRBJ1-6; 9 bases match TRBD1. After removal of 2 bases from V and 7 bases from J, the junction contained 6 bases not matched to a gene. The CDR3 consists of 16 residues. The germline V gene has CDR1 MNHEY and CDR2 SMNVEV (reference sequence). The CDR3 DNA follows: TGTGCCAGCAGTTTAGGAAGGACAGGGGTAAATTCACCCCTCCACTTT. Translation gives CASSLGRTGVNSPLHF.

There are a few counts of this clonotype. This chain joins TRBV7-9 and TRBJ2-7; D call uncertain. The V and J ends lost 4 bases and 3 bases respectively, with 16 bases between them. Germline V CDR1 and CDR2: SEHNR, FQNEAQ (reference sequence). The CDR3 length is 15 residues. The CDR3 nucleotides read TGTGCCAGCAGCTCCGAACGGTACCCCTACTACGAGCAGTACTTC. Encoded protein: CASSSERYPYYEQYF.

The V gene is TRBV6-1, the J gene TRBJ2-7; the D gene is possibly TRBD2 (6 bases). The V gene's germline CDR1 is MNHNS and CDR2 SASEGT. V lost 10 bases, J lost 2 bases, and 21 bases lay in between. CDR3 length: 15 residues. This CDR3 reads CANRTGLVITYEQYF. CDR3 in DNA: TGTGCCAACAGAACGGGACTTGTGATAACCTACGAGCAGTACTTC.

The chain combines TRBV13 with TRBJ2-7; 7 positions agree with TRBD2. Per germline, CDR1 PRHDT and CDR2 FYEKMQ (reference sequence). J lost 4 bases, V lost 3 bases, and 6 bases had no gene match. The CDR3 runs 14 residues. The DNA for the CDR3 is TGTGCCAGCAGCTTTCGGGCGGGAGAATACGAGCAGTACTTC. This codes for CASSFRAGEYEQYF.

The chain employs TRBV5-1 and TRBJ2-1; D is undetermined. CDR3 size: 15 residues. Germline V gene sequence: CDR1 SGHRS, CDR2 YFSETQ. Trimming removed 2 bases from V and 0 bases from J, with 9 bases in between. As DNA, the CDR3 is TGCGCCAGCAGCTTCGACCAAAGCTCCTACAATGAGCAGTTCTTC. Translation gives CASSFDQSSYNEQFF.

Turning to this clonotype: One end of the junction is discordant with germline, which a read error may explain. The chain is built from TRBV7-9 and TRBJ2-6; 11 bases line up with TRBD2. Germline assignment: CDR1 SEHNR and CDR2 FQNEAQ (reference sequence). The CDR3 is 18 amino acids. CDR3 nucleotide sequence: TGTGCCAGCAGCCTTATACTAGCGGGAGTCTCTGGGGCCGACGTCCTGACTTTC. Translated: CASSLILAGVSGADVLTF.

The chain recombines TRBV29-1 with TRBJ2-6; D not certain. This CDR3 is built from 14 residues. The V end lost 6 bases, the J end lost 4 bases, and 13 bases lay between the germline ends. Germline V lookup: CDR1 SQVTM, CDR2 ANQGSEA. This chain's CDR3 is CSVLWVEGANVLTF. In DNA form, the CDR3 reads TGCAGCGTCCTTTGGGTTGAAGGGGCCAACGTCCTGACTTTC.

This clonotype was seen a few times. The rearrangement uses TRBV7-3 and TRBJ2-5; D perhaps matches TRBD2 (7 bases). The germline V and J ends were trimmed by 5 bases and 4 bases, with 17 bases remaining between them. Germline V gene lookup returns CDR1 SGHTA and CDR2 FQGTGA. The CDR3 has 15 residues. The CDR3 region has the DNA TGTGCCAGCAGCCCCTTAGGGGGAGGGGTAGAGACCCAGTACTTC. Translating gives CASSPLGGGVETQYF.

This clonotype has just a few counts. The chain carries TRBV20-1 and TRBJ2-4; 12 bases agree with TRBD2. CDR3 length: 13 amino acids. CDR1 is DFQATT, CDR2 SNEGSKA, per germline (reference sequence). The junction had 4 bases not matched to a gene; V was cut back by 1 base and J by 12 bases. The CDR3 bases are TGCAGTGCTAGAGGACTAGCGGGAGCGAGTCAGTACTTC. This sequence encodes CSARGLAGASQYF.

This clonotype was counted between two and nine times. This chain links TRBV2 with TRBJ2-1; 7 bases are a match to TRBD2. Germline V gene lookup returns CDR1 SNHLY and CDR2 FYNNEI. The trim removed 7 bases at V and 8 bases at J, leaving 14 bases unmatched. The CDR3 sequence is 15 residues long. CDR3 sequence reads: CASITLGRFGDEQFF. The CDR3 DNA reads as TGTGCCAGCATTACTCTCGGGAGGTTCGGTGATGAGCAGTTCTTC.

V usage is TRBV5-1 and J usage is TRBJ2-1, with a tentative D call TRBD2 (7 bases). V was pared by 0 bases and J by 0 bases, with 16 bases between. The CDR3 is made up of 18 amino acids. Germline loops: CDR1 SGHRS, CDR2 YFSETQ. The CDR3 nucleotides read TGCGCCAGCAGCTTGGGTGGGGGGGGGCCGGCCTCCTACAATGAGCAGTTCTTC. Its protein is CASSLGGGGPASYNEQFF.

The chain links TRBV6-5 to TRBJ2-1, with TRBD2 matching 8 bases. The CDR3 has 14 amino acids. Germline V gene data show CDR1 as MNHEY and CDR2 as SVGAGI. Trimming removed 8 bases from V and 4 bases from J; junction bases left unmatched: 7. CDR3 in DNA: TGTGCCAGCGGGGAGCGGGAGAGGTACAATGAGCAGTTCTTC. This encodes CASGERERYNEQFF.

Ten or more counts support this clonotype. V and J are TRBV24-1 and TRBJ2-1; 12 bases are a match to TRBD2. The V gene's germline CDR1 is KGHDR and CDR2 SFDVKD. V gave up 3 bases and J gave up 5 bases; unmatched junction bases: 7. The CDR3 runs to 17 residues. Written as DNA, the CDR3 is TGTGCCACCAGTGATCCCCGGGGACTAGCGGGCAACAATGAGCAGTTCTTC. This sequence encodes CATSDPRGLAGNNEQFF.

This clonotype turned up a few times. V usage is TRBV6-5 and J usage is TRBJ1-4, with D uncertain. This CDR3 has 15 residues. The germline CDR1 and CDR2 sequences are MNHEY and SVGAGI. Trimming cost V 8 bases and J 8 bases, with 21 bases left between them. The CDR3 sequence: CASSPMGKSYEKLFF. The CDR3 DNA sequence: TGTGCCAGCTCTCCAATGGGGAAAAGCTACGAAAAACTGTTTTTT.

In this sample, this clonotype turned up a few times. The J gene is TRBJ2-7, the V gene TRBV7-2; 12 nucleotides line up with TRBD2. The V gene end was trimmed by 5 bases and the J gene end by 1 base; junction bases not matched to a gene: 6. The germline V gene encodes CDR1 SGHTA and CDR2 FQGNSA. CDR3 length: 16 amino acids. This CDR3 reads CASSASGLAGSYEQYF. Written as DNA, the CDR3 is TGTGCCAGCAGCGCATCTGGACTAGCGGGATCCTACGAGCAGTACTTC.

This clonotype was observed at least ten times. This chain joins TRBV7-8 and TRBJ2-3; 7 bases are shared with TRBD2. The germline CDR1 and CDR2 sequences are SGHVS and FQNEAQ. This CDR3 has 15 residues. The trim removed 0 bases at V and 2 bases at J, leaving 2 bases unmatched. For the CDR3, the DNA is TGTGCCAGCAGCTTAGCGGGAGGGGCCACAGATACGCAGTATTTT. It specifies CASSLAGGATDTQYF.

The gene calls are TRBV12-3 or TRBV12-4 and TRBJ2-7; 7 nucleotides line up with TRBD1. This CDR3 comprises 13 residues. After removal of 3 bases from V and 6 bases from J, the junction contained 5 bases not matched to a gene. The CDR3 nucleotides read TGTGCCAGCAGTTTCGGACAGGCCCTCGAGCAGTACTTC. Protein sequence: CASSFGQALEQYF.